This is a list of T cell receptor beta chains from one sample in a study of a mutant IDH1 vaccine in newly diagnosed glioma. Clones were read by immunoSEQ multiplex PCR, and TCRdb kept only the in-frame ones, dropping some. The table lists some 33,000 clones, 50% to 60% of them singletons, with approximately 11% in the top ten. Antigen specificity for these receptors is unknown. Specimen: PBMCs, collected from a glioma patient whose treatment included an IDH1 peptide vaccine. The source is a young woman with glioma. CDR3s include the opening cysteine and the closing phenylalanine or tryptophan. The D gene is left open where the match is weak. Rows give clone size only sometimes, using once, few, many, or a class for an expanded clone.

size: NA; J: TRBJ2-3; V: TRBV25-1; D: TRBD1; DNA: TGTGCCAGCAGTGTTCTCGGGACAGGGGGCGCAGATACGCAGTATTTT; CDR3: CASSVLGTGGADTQYF
size: NA; J: TRBJ2-3; V: TRBV9; D: NA; DNA: TGTGCCAGCAGCGCCACGCAAACCGGCTCCAGGGATACGCAGTATTTT; CDR3: CASSATQTGSRDTQYF
size: NA; J: TRBJ2-5; V: TRBV9; D: TRBD2; DNA: TGTGCCAGCAGCGTAGAAGGTAGCGGGAGGATGACAGAGACCCAGTACTTC; CDR3: CASSVEGSGRMTETQYF
size: NA; J: TRBJ2-4; V: TRBV28; D: NA; DNA: TGTGCCAGCCGGACCTTAGCCAAAAACATTCAGTACTTC; CDR3: CASRTLAKNIQYF
size: NA; J: TRBJ1-1; V: TRBV7-8; D: TRBD1; DNA: TGTGCCAGCAGCCCACGGACAGGGCGAACTGAAGCTTTCTTT; CDR3: CASSPRTGRTEAFF
size: NA; J: TRBJ2-7; V: TRBV7-9; D: NA; DNA: TGTGCCAGCAGCTTACCTCGGGAATCCTACGAGCAGTACTTC; CDR3: CASSLPRESYEQYF
size: NA; J: TRBJ1-6; V: TRBV2; D: NA; DNA: TGTGCCAGCAGTGGGACAGCCTCCTATAATTCACCCCTCCACTTT; CDR3: CASSGTASYNSPLHF
size: NA; J: TRBJ2-2; V: TRBV5-1; D: TRBD2; DNA: TGCGCCAGCAGCCTTCAGGGACTAGCGCCAACCGGGGAGCTGTTTTTT; CDR3: CASSLQGLAPTGELFF
size: medium-sized; J: TRBJ2-5; V: TRBV7-9; D: TRBD2; DNA: TGTGCCAGCAGCCAGAGGACTAGCATGGAGGAGACCCAGTACTTC; CDR3: CASSQRTSMEETQYF
size: NA; J: TRBJ2-7; V: TRBV11-2; D: NA; DNA: TGTGCCAGCAGCACGACAGGAAGAGGGGACGAGCAGTACTTC; CDR3: CASSTTGRGDEQYF
size: few; J: TRBJ2-7; V: TRBV5-1; D: NA; DNA: TGCGCCAGCAGGTCTCAATACGAGCAGTACTTC; CDR3: CASRSQYEQYF
size: NA; J: TRBJ2-7; V: TRBV4-2; D: NA; DNA: TGTGCCAGCAGCCAAGATTACGAGCAGTACTTC; CDR3: CASSQDYEQYF
size: NA; J: TRBJ1-1; V: TRBV6-5; D: NA; DNA: TGTGCCAGCAGTTACTCACAGGCTATGAACACTGAAGCTTTCTTT; CDR3: CASSYSQAMNTEAFF
size: NA; J: TRBJ2-5; V: TRBV11-3; D: NA; DNA: TGTGCCAGCAGCAAGAGGGGCTGGGAGACCCAGTACTTC; CDR3: CASSKRGWETQYF
size: NA; J: TRBJ2-3; V: TRBV14; D: NA; DNA: TGTGCCAGCAGCCAGGAGCGGTCAGATACGCAGTATTTT; CDR3: CASSQERSDTQYF
size: few; J: TRBJ2-7; V: TRBV5-1; D: TRBD2; DNA: TGCGCCAGCAGCTTGTTACTAGCGGGTTTGGAGGTCGAGCAGTACTTC; CDR3: CASSLLLAGLEVEQYF
size: NA; J: TRBJ2-3; V: TRBV20-1; D: TRBD2; DNA: TGCAGTGCAAAACTAGCGGGAGGGCAGTATTTT; CDR3: CSAKLAGGQYF
size: NA; J: TRBJ1-5; V: TRBV6-5; D: TRBD1; DNA: TGTGCCAGCAGTATGACAGGGGCAAATCAGCCCCAGCATTTT; CDR3: CASSMTGANQPQHF
size: few; J: TRBJ1-1; V: TRBV5-4; D: NA; DNA: TGTGCCAGCAGCCCAGGAGGGTCCAATGAAGCTTTCTTT; CDR3: CASSPGGSNEAFF
size: NA; J: TRBJ2-3; V: TRBV11-2; D: TRBD2; DNA: TGTGCCAGCAGCCTGAAAGCGGGGGTGCAAGATACGCAGTATTTT; CDR3: CASSLKAGVQDTQYF
size: once; J: TRBJ1-2; V: TRBV2; D: NA; DNA: TGTGCCAGCAGTGGGGGCAGTAACTATGGCTACACCTTC; CDR3: CASSGGSNYGYTF
size: NA; J: TRBJ2-7; V: TRBV5-4; D: NA; DNA: TGTGCCAGCAGCACCCGGGACCGGGGCAACGAGCAGTACTTC; CDR3: CASSTRDRGNEQYF
size: NA; J: TRBJ1-3; V: TRBV7-9; D: NA; DNA: TGTGCCAGCAGCCTAGAGGCTCTTTTCACCATATATTTT; CDR3: CASSLEALFTIYF
size: NA; J: TRBJ2-7; V: TRBV13; D: TRBD1; DNA: TGTGCCAGCAGCTTAAAGACAGGGCCTTCCCCTAGGGGGGAGCAGTACTTC; CDR3: CASSLKTGPSPRGEQYF
size: once; J: TRBJ2-3; V: TRBV19; D: TRBD2; DNA: TGTGCCAGTAGACCATCGCTAGCGGAGCGCACAGATACGCAGTATTTT; CDR3: CASRPSLAERTDTQYF
size: NA; J: TRBJ2-5; V: TRBV11-2; D: TRBD1; DNA: TGTGCCAGCAGCTTACCAGGGGGCTGGGAGACCCAGTACTTC; CDR3: CASSLPGGWETQYF
size: NA; J: TRBJ1-4; V: TRBV19; D: NA; DNA: TGTGCCAGTAGTATTGGGGGAGAAAAACTGTTTTTT; CDR3: CASSIGGEKLFF